These 26 T cell receptor beta chains were sequenced from one sample in a study of OX40 agonist ivuxolimab in advanced cancers. The method was immunoSEQ multiplex PCR; TCRdb's version includes in-frame clones alone and lacks a portion of them. The repertoire includes fewer than 40,000 clones, about 92% of them detected once, and about 0.89% sits in the top ten. The specimen comprised CD4+ or CD8+ T cells sorted from blood, sampled in a trial of the OX40 agonist ivuxolimab. These receptor sequences come from an adult with an advanced solid tumor such as melanoma, head and neck, liver or kidney cancer.

The genes are TRBV5-8 and TRBJ1-1; D not resolved. Between the trimmed V and J ends, which lost 4 bases and 0 bases, there was a span of 10 bases. The CDR3 length is 14 residues. CDR1 SGHTS and CDR2 YDEGEE come from the germline V gene. CDR3 in amino acids: CASSLTHLNTEAFF. Here the CDR3 DNA reads TGTGCCAGCAGCCTGACACATTTGAACACTGAAGCTTTCTTT.

The V and J genes are TRBV19 and TRBJ1-6; D remains unclear. Germline lookup yields CDR1 LNHDA and CDR2 SQIVND (reference sequence). The CDR3 consists of 15 residues. V was cut by 4 bases and J by 12 bases, with 19 bases left in between. DNA of the CDR3: TGTGCCAGTAGTACCCCTCGGTCGGATCCTAAACCCCTCCACTTT. Translation gives CASSTPRSDPKPLHF.

The chain recombines TRBV5-1 with TRBJ1-4; D gene ambiguous. This CDR3 is built from 14 residues. Trimming stripped 0 bases from V and 3 bases from J, with 6 bases between. The germline V gene has CDR1 SGHRS and CDR2 YFSETQ. The CDR3: CASSLGVANEKLFF. DNA for the CDR3: TGCGCCAGCAGCTTGGGGGTGGCTAATGAAAAACTGTTTTTT.

The chain has TRBV5-1 and TRBJ2-5; TRBD2 aligns across 12 bases. The CDR3 sequence is 16 residues long. CDR1 and CDR2 from the germline V gene are SGHRS and YFSETQ. V was pared by 4 bases and J by 2 bases, with 6 bases of the junction left unmatched. CDR3: CASSGLAGTAQETQYF. The CDR3 DNA follows: TGCGCCAGCAGCGGACTAGCGGGAACCGCTCAAGAGACCCAGTACTTC.

This sequence joins TRBV11-2 and TRBJ2-1; D unclear. The CDR3 sequence is 16 residues long. V lost 0 bases and J lost 0, with 9 bases in between. The V gene's germline CDR1 is SGHAT and CDR2 FQNNGV. CDR3 protein: CASSLEGGSSYNEQFF. The CDR3 DNA is TGTGCCAGCAGCTTAGAGGGCGGCTCCTCCTACAATGAGCAGTTCTTC. Based on the CDR3 plus reference TRBV11-2 and TRBJ2-1, the full variable domain is EAGVAQSPRYKIIEKRQSVAFWCNPISGHATLYWYQQILGQGPKLLIQFQNNGVVDDSQLPKDRFSAERLKGVDSTLKIQPAKLEDSAVYLCASSLEGGSSYNEQFFGPGTRLTVL.

CDR3 sequence (DNA): TGTGCCAGTAGTATAGGGCAGGGGGGCTACAATGAGCAGTTCTTC. It encodes CASSIGQGGYNEQFF. The chain joins TRBV19 to TRBJ2-1; D is perhaps TRBD1 (7 bases). This CDR3 has 15 residues. V was cut by 1 base and J by 3 bases, with 10 bases left in between. Germline V gives CDR1 LNHDA, CDR2 SQIVND (reference sequence).

The rearrangement uses TRBV2 and TRBJ2-7; D is possibly TRBD1 (6 bases). V was trimmed by 7 bases and J by 3 bases, leaving 13 bases between them. The CDR3 consists of 13 residues. The germline V gene encodes CDR1 SNHLY and CDR2 FYNNEI. CDR3 DNA sequence: TGTGCCAGCACCCCCCAGGGGTTCTACGAGCAGTACTTC. This translates into CASTPQGFYEQYF.

The rearrangement uses TRBV5-4 and TRBJ2-5; 14 nucleotides align to TRBD2. CDR3 length: 18 amino acids. V shed 1 base and J 1 base; nucleotides not matched to a gene: 6. The germline CDR1 and CDR2 sequences are SGHNT and YYREEE (reference sequence). The CDR3 region is CASSLPGLAGGPQETQYF. CDR3 nucleotides: TGTGCCAGCAGCTTGCCTGGACTAGCGGGGGGCCCCCAAGAGACCCAGTACTTC.

V usage is TRBV28 and J usage is TRBJ1-6; 9 bases align to TRBD1. The V segment lost 5 bases and the J segment 7 bases; nucleotides outside the gene matches: 9. Germline-derived CDR1 and CDR2 are MDHEN and SYDVKM. The CDR3 totals 16 residues. CDR3 nucleotide sequence: TGTGCCAGCAGTGACCTCCGGACAGGGGAGAATTCACCCCTCCACTTT. Translated: CASSDLRTGENSPLHF.

The V and J genes are TRBV11-2 and TRBJ1-1; 8 bases match TRBD1. The CDR3 extends over 15 amino acids. V lost 4 bases to trimming and J lost 2 bases; unmatched junction nucleotides: 6. Germline V gene lookup returns CDR1 SGHAT and CDR2 FQNNGV. The CDR3 protein is CASSSGTGRNTEAFF. Here the CDR3 DNA reads TGTGCCAGCAGCTCAGGGACAGGCCGAAACACTGAAGCTTTCTTT.

The chain recombines TRBV5-1 with TRBJ1-2; 8 positions agree with TRBD1. V was pared by 0 bases and J by 4 bases, with 5 bases of the junction left unmatched. The CDR3 spans 15 residues. CDR1 is SGHRS, CDR2 YFSETQ, per germline. The chain's CDR3 is CASSLATGGSYGYTF. The CDR3 DNA follows: TGCGCCAGCAGCTTGGCCACAGGGGGAAGCTATGGCTACACCTTC. The complete variable domain, with remaining parts taken from reference TRBV5-1 and TRBJ1-2, reads KAGVTQTPRYLIKTRGQQVTLSCSPISGHRSVSWYQQTPGQGLQFLFEYFSETQRNKGNFPGRFSGRQFSNSRSEMNVSTLELGDSALYLCASSLATGGSYGYTFGSGTRLTVV.

The chain is built from TRBV7-9 and TRBJ1-1; D call uncertain. Trimming stripped 3 bases from V and 9 bases from J, with 11 bases between. This CDR3 is built from 12 residues. Looked up from germline, CDR1 is SEHNR and CDR2 is FQNEAQ (reference sequence). In nucleotides, the CDR3 is TGTGCCAGCAGCTTTTCTGAGGGTAAAGCTTTCTTT. Translation: CASSFSEGKAFF. The full variable domain, rest sourced from reference TRBV7-9 and TRBJ1-1, is DTGVSQNPRHKITKRGQNVTFRCDPISEHNRLYWYRQTLGQGPEFLTYFQNEAQLEKSRLLSDRFSAERPKGSFSTLEIQRTEQGDSAMYLCASSFSEGKAFFGQGTRLTVV.

Worth noting for this clone: A read error may produce the germline difference seen at one junction end. This chain joins TRBV5-6 and TRBJ2-7, with D uncertain. CDR3 length equals 15 residues. CDR1 and CDR2 from the germline V gene are SGHDT and YYEEEE. CDR3 protein: CASRAVWLPSSSWDF. The CDR3, as DNA: TGTGCCAGCAGGGCCGTTTGGTTACCTTCGTCCTCCTGGGACTTC.

The V and J genes are TRBV18 and TRBJ1-5; D is unclear. Between the trimmed V and J ends, which lost 4 bases and 3 bases, there was a span of 10 bases. The CDR3 loop spans 14 amino acids. The germline CDR1 and CDR2 sequences are KGHSH and LQKENI. In DNA, the CDR3 is TGTGCCAGCTCACTCTCAGGAGTCAATCAGCCCCAGCATTTT. It encodes CASSLSGVNQPQHF.

J is TRBJ2-3 and V is TRBV13; D perhaps matches TRBD1 (5 bases). Trimming stripped 5 bases from V and 0 bases from J, with 12 bases between. This CDR3 has 15 amino acids. Germline V gene data show CDR1 as PRHDT and CDR2 as FYEKMQ (reference sequence). CDR3 in amino acids: CASSTTRQSTDTQYF. For the CDR3, the DNA is TGTGCCAGCAGCACAACCCGACAGAGCACAGATACGCAGTATTTT.

This clone was picked up one time. The chain combines TRBV7-8 with TRBJ2-1; perhaps TRBD2 as D (6 bases). The CDR3 has 16 residues. The V end lost 4 bases, the J end lost 0 bases, and 13 bases lay between the germline ends. The V gene's germline CDR1 is SGHVS and CDR2 FQNEAQ. The CDR3 spells CASSSSSVSSYNEQFF. The CDR3 DNA reads as TGTGCCAGCAGCTCGTCTAGCGTCAGCTCCTACAATGAGCAGTTCTTC. Full variable domain (remainder filled in from reference TRBV7-8 and TRBJ2-1): GAGVSQSPRYKVAKRGQDVALRCDPISGHVSLFWYQQALGQGPEFLTYFQNEAQLDKSGLPSDRFFAERPEGSVSTLKIQRTQQEDSAVYLCASSSSSVSSYNEQFFGPGTRLTVL.

This clone was counted a single time. V is TRBV6-5 and J is TRBJ2-5; D gene ambiguous. The J call may be incorrect, as the DNA end agrees better with TRBJ2-7. CDR3 length: 11 residues. Germline CDR1 is MNHEY and CDR2 is SVGAGI. This chain's CDR3 is CASENRYEQYF. The CDR3 DNA reads as TGTGCCAGCGAAAATCGCTACGAGCAGTACTTC.

The chain couples TRBV30 to TRBJ1-6; maybe TRBD1 (6 bases). The V end was cut by 0 bases, the J end by 10 bases, with 10 bases between. Germline assignment: CDR1 GTSNPN and CDR2 SVGIG (reference sequence). The CDR3 has 13 amino acids. CDR3 amino acids: CAWSVQGLSPLHF. The CDR3 region has the DNA TGTGCCTGGAGTGTGCAGGGGCTCTCACCCCTCCACTTT. The whole variable domain, remainder taken from reference TRBV30 and TRBJ1-6, is SQTIHQWPATLVQPVGSPLSLECTVEGTSNPNLYWYRQAAGRGLQLLFYSVGIGQISSEVPQNLSASRPQDRQFILSSKKLLLSDSGFYLCAWSVQGLSPLHFGNGTRLTVT.

This clone was observed once. The chain has TRBV2 and TRBJ2-5, with 7 bases fitting TRBD1. J was trimmed by 3 bases and V by 6 bases; bases with no gene match: 4. This CDR3 spans 13 amino acids. CDR1 SNHLY and CDR2 FYNNEI come from the germline V gene. The CDR3 DNA reads TGTGCCAGCAGACCGGGACAGAAAGAGACCCAGTACTTC. Encoded protein: CASRPGQKETQYF.

The CDR3 reads CASSARTGISGNTIYF. The CDR3 region has the DNA TGTGCCAGCAGCGCCAGGACAGGGATCTCTGGAAACACCATATATTTT. The J gene is TRBJ1-3, the V gene TRBV2, with 8 nucleotides matching TRBD1. V lost 6 bases and J lost 0; bases outside the gene matches: 7. Looked up from germline, CDR1 is SNHLY and CDR2 is FYNNEI. CDR3 length: 16 amino acids.

The V gene is TRBV6-5, the J gene TRBJ1-1; D uncertain. This CDR3 is 14 amino acids long. CDR1 MNHEY and CDR2 SVGAGI come from the germline V gene. Between the trimmed V and J ends, which lost 6 bases and 4 bases, there was a span of 15 bases. This CDR3 reads CASRVRGLGTEAFF. In DNA form, the CDR3 reads TGTGCCAGCAGGGTCCGCGGGTTGGGCACTGAAGCTTTCTTT.

The V gene is TRBV7-2, the J gene TRBJ1-1, with 8 bases lining up with TRBD1. V dropped 1 base and J dropped 7; count of bases not matched to a gene: 11. This CDR3 contains 16 residues. Germline V lookup: CDR1 SGHTA, CDR2 FQGNSA. CDR3 region: CASSLGRDRWTFEAFF. Here the CDR3 DNA reads TGTGCCAGCAGCTTAGGACGGGACAGGTGGACGTTTGAAGCTTTCTTT.

The gene calls are TRBV7-7 and TRBJ2-5; D is possibly TRBD1 (6 bases). This CDR3 contains 15 residues. Germline values: CDR1 SSHAT, CDR2 FNYEAQ (reference sequence). Trimming took 0 bases from V and 1 from J, leaving 9 bases between them. CDR3 amino acids: CASSLAGALQETQYF. The CDR3 DNA sequence: TGTGCCAGCAGCTTAGCGGGGGCCCTCCAAGAGACCCAGTACTTC.

V and J are TRBV14 and TRBJ2-2, with D uncertain. V lost 1 base and J 3 bases, leaving 9 bases between the germline ends. Germline CDR1 is SGHDN and CDR2 is FVKESK. The CDR3 spans 15 residues. CDR3 region: CASSQVAGDTGELFF. The DNA of the CDR3 is TGTGCCAGCAGCCAAGTGGCTGGGGACACCGGGGAGCTGTTTTTT.

The chain recombines TRBV5-1 with TRBJ2-1; D gene unclear. V gave up 0 bases and J gave up 8 bases, with 3 bases separating them. The CDR3 has 11 amino acids. Germline V CDR1 and CDR2: SGHRS, YFSETQ. In nucleotides, the CDR3 is TGCGCCAGCAGCTTGGATCATGAGCAGTTCTTC. Its protein is CASSLDHEQFF. The variable domain in full, with the rest retrieved from reference TRBV5-1 and TRBJ2-1, is KAGVTQTPRYLIKTRGQQVTLSCSPISGHRSVSWYQQTPGQGLQFLFEYFSETQRNKGNFPGRFSGRQFSNSRSEMNVSTLELGDSALYLCASSLDHEQFFGPGTRLTVL.

V is TRBV2 and J is TRBJ1-1; D possibly corresponds to TRBD1 (5 bases). Looked up from germline, CDR1 is SNHLY and CDR2 is FYNNEI. The germline V and J ends were trimmed by 4 bases and 3 bases, with 12 bases remaining between them. CDR3 length equals 14 residues. The CDR3, as DNA: TGTGCCAGCAGTGCCGGGGGTGGGGACACTGAAGCTTTCTTT. This sequence encodes CASSAGGGDTEAFF.